The entry below gives a single TCR beta chain sequence along with its context. The target antigen is unknown. With a J-beta primer mix and a sample-barcoded 5' primer, a second PCR ran about 6 to 11 cycles. Using its own MiXCR run on the 5' RACE reads, TCRdb lists one record per CDR3 protein. The sample contains approximately 670,000 distinct CDR3 sequences, roughly 43% of which appear only once. These data belong to a study of blood T cells in healthy people across ages. Study conclusions and caveats: Greater diversity and more naive CD4+ cells were seen in long-lived donors than in aged donors.

This CDR3 is built from 15 residues. With V trimmed by 8 bases and J by 3 bases, 9 bases remained unmatched. CDR1 is SNHLY and CDR2 is FYNNEI in the germline V gene. Extraction of total RNA produced a minimum of 5.5 micrograms from each sample. The sequenced sample consisted of blood. This clonotype was sampled from an elderly man in good health. The chain uses TRBV2 and TRBJ2-1; TRBD1 agrees at 8 bases. The CDR3 DNA reads as TGTGCCAGCGGCCTTTCAGGGGGCATCTACAATGAGCAGTTCTTC. The encoded protein is CASGLSGGIYNEQFF.